Each of the 11 T cell receptor beta chains below was sequenced from the same sample in a study of T cells after yellow fever vaccination (dated by TCRdb to between 2019 and 2020). In light of the paper, this sample's treatment or condition label describes: live attenuated yellow fever vaccine strain. The receptor library was made with 5' RACE. Sequenced on an Illumina NovaSeq 6000. TCRdb took the public reads, trimmed them with fastp at Q25, ran MiXCR for clone calling and kept in-frame beta chains. Rows with one shared CDR3 protein collapse into an entry with the most common genes and DNA. In all, the sample holds some 340,000 distinct CDR3 sequences, and 4.1% of those were seen once. The ten largest clones represent 20% to 25% of the sample. The sequenced sample was PBMCs, obtained 5 days after the yellow fever booster vaccination. All receptors derive from a man between 18 and 35 years old who received the YFV17D yellow fever vaccine.

The chain employs TRBV30 and TRBJ1-2; no clear D. The CDR3 consists of 14 residues. V lost 0 bases and J lost 4, with 12 bases in between. Germline V gene lookup returns CDR1 GTSNPN and CDR2 SVGIG (reference sequence). For the CDR3, the DNA is TGTGCCTGGAGTGTCGAGCCATTTGGCTATGGCTACACCTTC. Amino acids: CAWSVEPFGYGYTF.

This chain connects TRBV6-2 or TRBV6-3 to TRBJ2-7; TRBD1 matches 7 bases. The ends lost 2 bases at V and 5 bases at J; junction bases unmatched: 3. The V gene's germline CDR1 is MNHEY and CDR2 SVGEGT. This CDR3 spans 13 amino acids. The CDR3 sequence: CASSYDREHEQYV. In DNA form, the CDR3 reads TGTGCCAGCAGTTACGACAGGGAACACGAGCAGTACGTC.

This clonotype was seen at least ten times. This sequence joins TRBV27 and TRBJ2-3, with D tentatively TRBD2 (6 bases). Germline V gene data show CDR1 as MNHEY and CDR2 as SMNVEV (reference sequence). The CDR3 covers 18 residues. Between the trimmed V and J ends, which lost 4 bases and 4 bases, there was a span of 24 bases. In DNA form, the CDR3 reads TGTGCCAGCAGTTCGTACGCCTGGCGAGCGGGCGTCTCAGATACGCAGTATTTT. It codes for CASSSYAWRAGVSDTQYF.

The CDR3 DNA follows: TGTGCCAGCAGCTTAGTGATAGTAGCTGGCAGGCAAGAGACCCAGTACTTC. It yields the protein CASSLVIVAGRQETQYF. The genes are TRBV7-8 and TRBJ2-5; D uncertain. CDR1 and CDR2 from the germline V gene are SGHVS and FQNEAQ. This CDR3 spans 17 amino acids. Trimming pared 1 base from V and 2 bases from J, leaving 17 bases between. The full variable domain, its missing parts supplied by reference TRBV7-8 and TRBJ2-5, is GAGVSQSPRYKVAKRGQDVALRCDPISGHVSLFWYQQALGQGPEFLTYFQNEAQLDKSGLPSDRFFAERPEGSVSTLKIQRTQQEDSAVYLCASSLVIVAGRQETQYFGPGTRLLVL.

This clonotype was observed a few times. The CDR3 DNA sequence: TGTGCCAGCAGTGAAGCGCTTACCTATCGGGACCTGTACGTC. Amino acids: CASSEALTYRDLYV. This sequence joins TRBV2 and TRBJ2-7; D could derive from TRBD1 or TRBD2 (5 bases each). The V and J ends lost 0 bases and 12 bases respectively, with 18 bases between them. This CDR3 contains 14 residues. Germline CDR1 is SNHLY and CDR2 is FYNNEI.

This clonotype was detected many times. V usage is TRBV3-1 and J usage is TRBJ2-3; D gene uncertain. Trimming left V 4 bases short and J 2 bases short, with 7 bases between. Looked up from germline, CDR1 is LGHDT and CDR2 is YNNKEL (reference sequence). CDR3 length: 13 residues. The CDR3 region is CASSPHITDTQYF. DNA of the CDR3: TGTGCCAGCAGCCCCCATATCACAGATACGCAGTATTTT.

The chain is built from TRBV7-2 and TRBJ1-5; D remains ambiguous. Germline lookup yields CDR1 SGHTA and CDR2 FQGNSA. V gave up 5 bases and J gave up 7 bases, with 15 bases separating them. The CDR3 contains 14 residues. CDR3 coding DNA: TGTGCCAGCAGCCCCCAGGCCACCGGGCAGCCCCAGCATTTT. Its protein product is CASSPQATGQPQHF. The full variable domain, with the rest looked up from reference TRBV7-2 and TRBJ1-5, is GAGVSQSPSNKVTEKGKDVELRCDPISGHTALYWYRQSLGQGLEFLIYFQGNSAPDKSGLPSDRFSAERTGGSVSTLTIQRTQQEDSAVYLCASSPQATGQPQHFGDGTRLSIL.

This clonotype was found many times. The genes are TRBV5-1 and TRBJ2-7; 10 bases line up with TRBD1. The V and J ends lost 4 bases and 6 bases, in that order; junction bases with no gene match: 7. CDR1 SGHRS and CDR2 YFSETQ come from the germline V gene. The CDR3 sequence is 14 residues long. The CDR3 bases are TGCGCCAGCAGCCCCCGGGACAGGGGAACCGAGCAGTACTTC. Amino acid sequence: CASSPRDRGTEQYF.

As for this clonotype: Because it lacks the conserved phenylalanine or tryptophan at the end, this CDR3 is likely a read error. The chain has TRBV7-8 and TRBJ1-2; weak D call: TRBD1 (5 bases). The CDR3 loop spans 14 amino acids. Germline V gene sequence: CDR1 SGHVS, CDR2 FQNEAQ. Trimming left V 3 bases short and J 8 bases short, with 16 bases between. The CDR3 loop reads CASSFRDPLRGYTL. The DNA for the CDR3 is TGTGCCAGCAGCTTCCGGGACCCCTTACGGGGCTACACCCTC.

The chain employs TRBV6-2 or TRBV6-3 and TRBJ1-5, with TRBD1 identical over 9 bases. The V gene end was trimmed by 7 bases and the J gene end by 0 bases; junction bases not matched to a gene: 13. The germline CDR1 and CDR2 sequences are MNHEY and SVGEGT. CDR3 size: 18 residues. Here the CDR3 reads CASKTFGQGSYSNQPQHF. The CDR3 coding sequence is TGTGCCAGCAAAACTTTCGGACAGGGGAGTTATAGCAATCAGCCCCAGCATTTT.

This clonotype was seen at least ten times. The chain links TRBV7-6 to TRBJ2-1, with D unclear. Between the trimmed V and J ends, which lost 2 bases and 8 bases, there was a span of 19 bases. This CDR3 has 16 amino acids. Germline CDR1 is SGHVS and CDR2 is FNYEAQ. The CDR3 here is CASSLLPSSVPHEQFF. CDR3 sequence (DNA): TGTGCCAGCAGCTTACTCCCCTCGTCGGTCCCCCATGAGCAGTTCTTC.